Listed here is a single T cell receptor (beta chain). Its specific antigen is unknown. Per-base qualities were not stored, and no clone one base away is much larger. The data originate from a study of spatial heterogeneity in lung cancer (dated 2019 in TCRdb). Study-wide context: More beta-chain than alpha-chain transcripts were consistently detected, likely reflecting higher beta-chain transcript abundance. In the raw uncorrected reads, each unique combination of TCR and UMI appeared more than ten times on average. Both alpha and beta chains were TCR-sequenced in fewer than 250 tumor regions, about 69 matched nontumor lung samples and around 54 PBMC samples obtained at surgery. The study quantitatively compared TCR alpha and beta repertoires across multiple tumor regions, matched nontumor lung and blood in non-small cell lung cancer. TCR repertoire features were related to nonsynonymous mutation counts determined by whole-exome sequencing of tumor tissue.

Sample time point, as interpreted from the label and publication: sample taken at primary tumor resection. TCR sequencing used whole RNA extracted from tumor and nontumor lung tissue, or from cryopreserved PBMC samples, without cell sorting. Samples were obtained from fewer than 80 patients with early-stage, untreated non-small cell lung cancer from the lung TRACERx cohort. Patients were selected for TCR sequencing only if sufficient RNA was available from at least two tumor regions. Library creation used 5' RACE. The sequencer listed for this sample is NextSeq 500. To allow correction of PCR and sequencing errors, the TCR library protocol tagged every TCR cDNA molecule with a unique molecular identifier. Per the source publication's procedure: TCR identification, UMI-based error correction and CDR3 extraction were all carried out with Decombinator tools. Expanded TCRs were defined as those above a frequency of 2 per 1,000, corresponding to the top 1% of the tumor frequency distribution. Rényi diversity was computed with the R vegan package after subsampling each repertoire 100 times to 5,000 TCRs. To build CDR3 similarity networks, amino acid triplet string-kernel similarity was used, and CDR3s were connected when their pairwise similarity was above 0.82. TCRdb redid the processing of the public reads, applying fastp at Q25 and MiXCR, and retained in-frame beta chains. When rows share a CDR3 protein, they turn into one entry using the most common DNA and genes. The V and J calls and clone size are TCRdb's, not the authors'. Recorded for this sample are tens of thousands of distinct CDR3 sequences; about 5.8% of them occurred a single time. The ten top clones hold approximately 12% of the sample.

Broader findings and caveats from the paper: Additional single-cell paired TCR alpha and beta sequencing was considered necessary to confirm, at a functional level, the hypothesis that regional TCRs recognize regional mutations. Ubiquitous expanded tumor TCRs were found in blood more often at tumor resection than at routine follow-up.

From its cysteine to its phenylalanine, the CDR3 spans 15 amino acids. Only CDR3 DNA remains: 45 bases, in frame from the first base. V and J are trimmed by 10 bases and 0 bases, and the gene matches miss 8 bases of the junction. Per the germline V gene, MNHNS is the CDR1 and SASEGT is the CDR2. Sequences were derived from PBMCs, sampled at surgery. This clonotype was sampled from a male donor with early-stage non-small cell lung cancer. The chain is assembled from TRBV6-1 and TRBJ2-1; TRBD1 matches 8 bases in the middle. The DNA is TGTGCCACAGGACAGGGCCCCAGCTCCTACAATGAGCAGTTCTTC. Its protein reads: CATGQGPSSYNEQFF.